This TCR beta chain comes out of a study of regulatory T cells in long-lasting Graves disease. Time point denoted: persistent/refractory GD, antithyroid drugs over 5 years with positive TRAb. Researchers made the TCR library from RNA that was extracted from PBMCs. Around 10 milliliters of peripheral blood were taken and placed in EDTA tubes. General study results and limits: Lower TCR diversity was seen in persistent Graves' patients than in newly diagnosed ones.

Notes on this clonotype: Its antigen is unidentified.

CDR1 is LGHNT, CDR2 FRNRAP, per germline. V was clipped by 0 bases and J by 7 bases, with 7 bases between them. The CDR3 loop spans 13 amino acids. Investigators prepared the TCR beta libraries by applying iRepertoire HTBI primers and Arm-PCR of CDR3 regions. In the original workflow: Across the samples, identification revealed 60 to 75 TRBV and 13 to 15 TRBJ segments. Via MiXCR, TCRdb re-called the multiplex PCR reads, giving one row per CDR3 protein. The V and J calls, along with clone size, are taken from TCRdb and not from the paper's own processing. The sample holds roughly 300,000 distinct CDR3 sequences, around 19% seen once.

The genes are TRBV12-5 and TRBJ2-1; D unresolved. This specimen consisted of peripheral blood mononuclear cells (PBMCs), obtained when the disease was refractory, from a patient treated with antithyroid drugs. This clonotype was obtained from a female donor with Graves disease. The CDR3 sequence is CASGLVNGNEQFF. CDR3 sequence (DNA): TGTGCTAGTGGTTTGGTCAATGGGAATGAGCAGTTCTTC.